This TCR beta chain derives from a study of early T cells in non-severe SARS-CoV-2 infection (dated by TCRdb to the early 2020s). A note on the overall study: Because TCR sequencing relied on bulk RNA taken from unsorted whole blood, pairing of alpha and beta chains was not possible. Study-level results and caveats: VDJdb matching was skewed toward anti-spike CD8 responses and likely underestimated virus-specific expansions by missing private and CD4 specificities.

This was a case-control study nested in a cohort of healthcare workers in London, UK, who had nasopharyngeal swab PCR tests and blood samples taken every week. Between 23 and 31 March 2020, the week of the UK lockdown, healthcare workers were enrolled and then followed up weekly for as long as 16 weeks. Reading from cysteine to phenylalanine, the CDR3 counts 15 amino acids. CDR3 DNA only is kept here, 45 bases in frame from base 1. According to the germline V gene (reference sequence), CDR1 reads SGHKS and CDR2 reads YYEKEE. Germline trimming: 4 bases from V, 4 bases from J; junction bases outside gene matches: 5. This clonotype has at least ten counts. Its antigen target is currently unknown. Base quality data are lacking; no much larger clone is found one base away. The library was built by means of 5' RACE. The data were produced on a NextSeq 500. To correct for sequencing error and PCR bias, the TCR library protocol tagged individual cDNA molecules with unique molecular identifiers. Sequencing covered both TCR alpha and beta chains, and within each sample the abundances of alpha and beta sequences were tightly co-correlated. The authors processed their data as follows. V gene, J gene and CDR3 annotation of TCR sequences was performed with Decombinator V4. TCRs were defined as expanded if a significant change between any two time points was detected under a Poisson model with p below 0.0001. TCR abundances were normalised to the total number of TCRs sequenced per sample and were expressed as counts per million. TRAV1-2 paired with TRAJ12, TRAJ20 or TRAJ33 defined MAIT TCRs, while TRAV10 paired with TRAJ18 defined iNKT TCRs. VDJdb, accessed on 1 November 2021, was searched for TCRs annotated for CMV, EBV and SARS-CoV-2, and TCRs annotated for more than one antigen were excluded. Through fastp at Q25 and MiXCR, TCRdb rebuilt clones from the public reads, retaining in-frame beta chains. Every CDR3 protein is listed once, alongside the most common genes and DNA of its rows. TCRdb, not the authors, supplied the V and J calls. Here the sample has tens of thousands of distinct CDR3 sequences; roughly 7% occur a single time. The ten largest clones take up roughly 8% of the sample.

What was sequenced was whole blood. The clonotype originates from an adult who was a healthcare worker with PCR-confirmed SARS-CoV-2 infection or an uninfected control (not recorded which). This receptor chain uses TRBV5-5 and TRBJ1-5; 10 central nucleotides agree with TRBD1. CDR3 reads: CASSRDRGGNQPQHF. The sequenced DNA is TGTGCCAGCAGCCGGGACAGGGGAGGGAATCAGCCCCAGCATTTT.